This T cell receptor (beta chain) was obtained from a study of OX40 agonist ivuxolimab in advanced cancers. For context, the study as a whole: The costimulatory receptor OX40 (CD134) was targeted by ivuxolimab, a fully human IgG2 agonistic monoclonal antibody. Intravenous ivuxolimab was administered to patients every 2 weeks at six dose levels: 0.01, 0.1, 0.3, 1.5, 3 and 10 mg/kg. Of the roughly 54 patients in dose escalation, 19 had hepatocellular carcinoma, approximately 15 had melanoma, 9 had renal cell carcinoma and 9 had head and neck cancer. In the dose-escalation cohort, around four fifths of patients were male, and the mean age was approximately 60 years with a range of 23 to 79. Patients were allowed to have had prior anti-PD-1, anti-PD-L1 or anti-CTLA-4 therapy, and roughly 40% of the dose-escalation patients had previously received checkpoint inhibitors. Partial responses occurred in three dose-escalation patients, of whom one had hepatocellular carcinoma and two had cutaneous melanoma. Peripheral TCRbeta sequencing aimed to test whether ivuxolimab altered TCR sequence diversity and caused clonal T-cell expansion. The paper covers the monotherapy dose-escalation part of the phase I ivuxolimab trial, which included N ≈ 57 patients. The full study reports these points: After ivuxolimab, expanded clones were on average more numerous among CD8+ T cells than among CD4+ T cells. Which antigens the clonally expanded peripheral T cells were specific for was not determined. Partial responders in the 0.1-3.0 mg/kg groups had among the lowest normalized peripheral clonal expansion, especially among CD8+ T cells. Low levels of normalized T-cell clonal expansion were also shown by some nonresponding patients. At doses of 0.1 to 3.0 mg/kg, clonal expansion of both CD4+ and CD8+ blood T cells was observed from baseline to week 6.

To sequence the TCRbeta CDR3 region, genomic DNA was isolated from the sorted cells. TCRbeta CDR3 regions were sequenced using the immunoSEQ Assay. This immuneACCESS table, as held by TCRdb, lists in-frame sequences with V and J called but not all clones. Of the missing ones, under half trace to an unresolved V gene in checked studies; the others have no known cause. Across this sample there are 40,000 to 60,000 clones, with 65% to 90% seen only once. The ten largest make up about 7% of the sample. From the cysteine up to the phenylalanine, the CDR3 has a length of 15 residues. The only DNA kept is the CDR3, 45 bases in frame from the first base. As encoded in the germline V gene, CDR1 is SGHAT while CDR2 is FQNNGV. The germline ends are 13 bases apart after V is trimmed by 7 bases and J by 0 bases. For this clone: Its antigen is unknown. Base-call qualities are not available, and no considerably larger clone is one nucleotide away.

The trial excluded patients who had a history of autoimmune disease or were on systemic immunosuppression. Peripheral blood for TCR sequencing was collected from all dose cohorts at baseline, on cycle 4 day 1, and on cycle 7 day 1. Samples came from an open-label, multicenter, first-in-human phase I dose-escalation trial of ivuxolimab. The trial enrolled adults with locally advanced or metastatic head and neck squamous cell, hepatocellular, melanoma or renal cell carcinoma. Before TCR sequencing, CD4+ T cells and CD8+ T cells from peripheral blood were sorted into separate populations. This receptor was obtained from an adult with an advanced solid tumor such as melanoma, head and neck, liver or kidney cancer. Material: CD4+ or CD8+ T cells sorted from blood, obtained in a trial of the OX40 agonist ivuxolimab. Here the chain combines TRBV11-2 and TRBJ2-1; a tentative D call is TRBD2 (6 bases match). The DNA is TGTGCCAGCATCCAGGAGGGTAGCTCCTACAATGAGCAGTTCTTC. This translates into CASIQEGSSYNEQFF.